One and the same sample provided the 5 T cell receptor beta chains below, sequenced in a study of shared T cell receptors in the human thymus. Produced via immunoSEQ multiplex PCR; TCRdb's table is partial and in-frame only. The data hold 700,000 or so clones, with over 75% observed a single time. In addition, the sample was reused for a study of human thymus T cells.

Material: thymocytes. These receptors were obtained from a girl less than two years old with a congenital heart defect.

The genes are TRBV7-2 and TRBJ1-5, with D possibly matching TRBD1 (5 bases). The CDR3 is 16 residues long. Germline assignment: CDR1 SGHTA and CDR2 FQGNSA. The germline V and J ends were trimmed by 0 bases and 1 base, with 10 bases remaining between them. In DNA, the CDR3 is TGTGCCAGCAGCTTAGCGCGGGGGGGAAGCAATCAGCCCCAGCATTTT. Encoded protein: CASSLARGGSNQPQHF.

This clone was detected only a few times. The CDR3 bases are TGTGCCAGCAGTCACCAGGGGAAACGAAAGGAGCCCCAGCATTTT. Amino acids: CASSHQGKRKEPQHF. This chain links TRBV2 with TRBJ1-5; a possible D gene is TRBD1 (6 bases). Germline V gives CDR1 SNHLY, CDR2 FYNNEI. V dropped 5 bases and J dropped 8 bases, with 19 bases sitting between them. This CDR3 has 15 amino acids.

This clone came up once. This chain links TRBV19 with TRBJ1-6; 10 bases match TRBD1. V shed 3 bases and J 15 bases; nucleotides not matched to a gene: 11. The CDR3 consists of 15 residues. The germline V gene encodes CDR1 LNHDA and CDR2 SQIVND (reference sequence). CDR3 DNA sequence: TGTGCCAGTAGTATCGGACAGGGGGGCCGTCCAAGCCTCCACTTT. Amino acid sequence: CASSIGQGGRPSLHF.

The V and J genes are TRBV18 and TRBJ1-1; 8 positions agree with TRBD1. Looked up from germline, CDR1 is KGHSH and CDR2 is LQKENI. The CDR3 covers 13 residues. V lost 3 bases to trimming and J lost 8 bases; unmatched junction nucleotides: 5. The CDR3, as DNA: TGTGCCAGCTCACCTCGACAGGGGAAGGAAGCTTTCTTT. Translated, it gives CASSPRQGKEAFF.

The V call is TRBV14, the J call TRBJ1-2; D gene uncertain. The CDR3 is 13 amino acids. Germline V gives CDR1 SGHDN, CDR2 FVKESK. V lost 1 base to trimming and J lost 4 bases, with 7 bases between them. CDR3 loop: CASSQVDFYGYTF. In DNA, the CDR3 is TGTGCCAGCAGCCAAGTGGACTTCTATGGCTACACCTTC.